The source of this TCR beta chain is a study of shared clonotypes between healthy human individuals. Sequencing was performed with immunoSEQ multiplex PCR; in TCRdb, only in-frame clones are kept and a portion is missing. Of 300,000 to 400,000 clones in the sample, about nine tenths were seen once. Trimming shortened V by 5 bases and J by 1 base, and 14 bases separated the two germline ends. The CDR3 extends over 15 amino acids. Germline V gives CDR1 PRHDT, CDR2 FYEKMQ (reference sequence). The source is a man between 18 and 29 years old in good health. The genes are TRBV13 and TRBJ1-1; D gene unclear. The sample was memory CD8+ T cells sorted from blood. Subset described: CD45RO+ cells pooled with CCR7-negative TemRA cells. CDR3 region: CASSGPGFPNTEAFF. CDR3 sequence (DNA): TGTGCCAGCAGCGGGCCTGGGTTCCCGAACACTGAAGCTTTCTTT.